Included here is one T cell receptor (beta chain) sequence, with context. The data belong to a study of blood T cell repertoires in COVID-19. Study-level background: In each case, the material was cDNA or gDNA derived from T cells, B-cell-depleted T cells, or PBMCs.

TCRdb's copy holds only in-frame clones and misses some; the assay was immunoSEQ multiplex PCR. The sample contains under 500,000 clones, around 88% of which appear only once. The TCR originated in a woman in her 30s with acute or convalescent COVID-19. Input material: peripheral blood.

The CDR3 nucleotides are TGCGCCAGCAGCCAGGCGGGGGGGTACCAAGAGACCCAGTACTTC. The encoded protein is CASSQAGGYQETQYF. The chain carries TRBV4-1 and TRBJ2-5; 9 bases line up with TRBD2. Looked up from germline, CDR1 is MGHRA and CDR2 is YSYEKL. The CDR3 runs 15 residues. V dropped 3 bases and J dropped 0; count of bases not matched to a gene: 2.